Listed below are T cell receptor beta chains from one sample, sequenced in a study of immune characterization of retroperitoneal liposarcoma. TCRdb processed the PCR reads anew with MiXCR; each CDR3 protein has one entry. Of fewer than 2,000 distinct CDR3 sequences in the sample, about 52% are singletons; the top ten hold 10%. Specimen: tumor tissue. All receptors derive from a male donor with retroperitoneal liposarcoma. Both conserved end residues are part of each CDR3. Fields, in order: D gene, J gene, CDR3 length, clone size, V gene, CDR3 DNA, CDR3 protein. The D gene is left open where the match is weak. Clone size is stated in some rows and not others, as once, few, many or a class when expanded.

D gene: NA
J gene: TRBJ2-2
CDR3 length: 16
clone size: NA
V gene: TRBV6-1
CDR3 DNA: TGTGCCAGCAGTGAAGTCCCGGTGCAGCTGCCCGGGGAGCTGTTTTTT
CDR3 protein: CASSEVPVQLPGELFF

D gene: NA
J gene: TRBJ2-1
CDR3 length: 15
clone size: few
V gene: TRBV7-9
CDR3 DNA: TGTGCCAGCAGCTTCCCGGGTTACAGTACCTACGAGCAGTTCTTC
CDR3 protein: CASSFPGYSTYEQFF

D gene: NA
J gene: TRBJ1-1
CDR3 length: 14
clone size: NA
V gene: TRBV6-1
CDR3 DNA: TGTGCCAGCAGATCACGACGGACGAACACTGAAGCTTTCTTT
CDR3 protein: CASRSRRTNTEAFF

D gene: TRBD2
J gene: TRBJ2-1
CDR3 length: 19
clone size: NA
V gene: TRBV6-2/TRBV6-3
CDR3 DNA: TGTGCCAGCAGTTACTCGAAAGCGGGAGGGCTCCGCTCCTACAATGAGCAGTTCTTC
CDR3 protein: CASSYSKAGGLRSYNEQFF

D gene: NA
J gene: TRBJ2-5
CDR3 length: 15
clone size: few
V gene: TRBV7-6
CDR3 DNA: TGTGCCAGCAGCTTAACACGGCTTCCATACAATGAGCAGTACTTC
CDR3 protein: CASSLTRLPYNEQYF

D gene: NA
J gene: TRBJ2-5
CDR3 length: 11
clone size: few
V gene: TRBV6-1
CDR3 DNA: TGTGCCAGCAGTTCCCCAGAGACCCAGTACTTC
CDR3 protein: CASSSPETQYF

D gene: NA
J gene: TRBJ2-3
CDR3 length: 17
clone size: NA
V gene: TRBV25-1
CDR3 DNA: TGTGCCAGCAGCCAGCCGGGGTTCTTGACTAGCACAGATACGCAGTATTTT
CDR3 protein: CASSQPGFLTSTDTQYF

D gene: NA
J gene: TRBJ2-1
CDR3 length: 13
clone size: NA
V gene: TRBV7-4
CDR3 DNA: TGTGCCAGCAGCTTAAAGGGGAAAGCTGAGCAGTTCTTC
CDR3 protein: CASSLKGKAEQFF

D gene: NA
J gene: TRBJ1-6
CDR3 length: 15
clone size: NA
V gene: TRBV6-6
CDR3 DNA: TGTGCCAGCAGTCTAGACGCGGGGGATAATTCACCCCTCCACTTT
CDR3 protein: CASSLDAGDNSPLHF

D gene: NA
J gene: TRBJ1-2
CDR3 length: 15
clone size: few
V gene: TRBV7-2
CDR3 DNA: TGTGCCAGCAGCCCAGAACAGCCCCCCTCTTCTGGCTACACCTTC
CDR3 protein: CASSPEQPPSSGYTF

D gene: TRBD1
J gene: TRBJ2-7
CDR3 length: 16
clone size: few
V gene: TRBV11-2
CDR3 DNA: TGTGCCAGCAGCTTTCGTTCCGGGACAGGGACCTACGAGCAGTACTTC
CDR3 protein: CASSFRSGTGTYEQYF

D gene: NA
J gene: TRBJ2-1
CDR3 length: 11
clone size: NA
V gene: TRBV6-1
CDR3 DNA: TGTGCCAGCTCAGTAGTCTACGAGCAGTTCTTC
CDR3 protein: CASSVVYEQFF

D gene: NA
J gene: TRBJ2-7
CDR3 length: 13
clone size: large
V gene: TRBV10-2
CDR3 DNA: TGCGCCAGCAGTGAAACACCTCCCCCCGAGCAGTACTTC
CDR3 protein: CASSETPPPEQYF

D gene: NA
J gene: TRBJ2-3
CDR3 length: 11
clone size: NA
V gene: TRBV12-3/TRBV12-4
CDR3 DNA: TGTGCCAGCCTCGGCCCAGATACGCAGTATTTT
CDR3 protein: CASLGPDTQYF

D gene: TRBD1
J gene: TRBJ2-3
CDR3 length: 14
clone size: NA
V gene: TRBV6-1
CDR3 DNA: TGTGCCAGCAGACTAATCAGGGACAGAGATACGCAGTATTTT
CDR3 protein: CASRLIRDRDTQYF

D gene: NA
J gene: TRBJ1-2
CDR3 length: 12
clone size: NA
V gene: TRBV27
CDR3 DNA: TGTGCCAGCAGTCCTTATGGGGGTGGCTACACCTTC
CDR3 protein: CASSPYGGGYTF

D gene: NA
J gene: TRBJ1-6
CDR3 length: 18
clone size: large
V gene: TRBV6-5
CDR3 DNA: TGTGCCAGCAGTTACTCGACGGCAGGGGCCCTCTATAATTCACCCCTCCACTTT
CDR3 protein: CASSYSTAGALYNSPLHF

D gene: TRBD1
J gene: TRBJ2-7
CDR3 length: 14
clone size: few
V gene: TRBV6-1
CDR3 DNA: TGTGCCTCGCTCGGGACAGGGGGCGGGTACGAGCAGTACTTC
CDR3 protein: CASLGTGGGYEQYF

D gene: TRBD1
J gene: TRBJ2-7
CDR3 length: 15
clone size: NA
V gene: TRBV27
CDR3 DNA: TGTGCCAGCAGTTACTCAGGGGGTCCCAACTACGAGCAGTACTTC
CDR3 protein: CASSYSGGPNYEQYF

D gene: TRBD2
J gene: TRBJ2-5
CDR3 length: 14
clone size: NA
V gene: TRBV10-1
CDR3 DNA: TGCGCCAGCGCTGGCGGGGGGACTCAAGAGACCCAGTACTTC
CDR3 protein: CASAGGGTQETQYF

D gene: NA
J gene: TRBJ1-1
CDR3 length: 15
clone size: NA
V gene: TRBV7-6
CDR3 DNA: TGTGCCAGCACTCCCCGGGGGGGAGAGAACACTGAAGCTTTCTTT
CDR3 protein: CASTPRGGENTEAFF

D gene: TRBD1
J gene: TRBJ1-6
CDR3 length: 16
clone size: NA
V gene: TRBV11-2
CDR3 DNA: TGTGCCAGCAGCTCCGGGACAGGGGGCTACTATTCACCCCTCCACTTT
CDR3 protein: CASSSGTGGYYSPLHF

D gene: TRBD2
J gene: TRBJ2-2
CDR3 length: 16
clone size: NA
V gene: TRBV6-5
CDR3 DNA: TGTGCCAGCACCCTACGGGTCGGGGGGGCCCCCGGGGAGCTGTTTTTT
CDR3 protein: CASTLRVGGAPGELFF

D gene: NA
J gene: TRBJ2-5
CDR3 length: 13
clone size: large
V gene: TRBV6-1
CDR3 DNA: TGTGCCAGCAGCTGGGGTATCCGAGAGACCCAGTACTTC
CDR3 protein: CASSWGIRETQYF

D gene: NA
J gene: TRBJ1-1
CDR3 length: 13
clone size: NA
V gene: TRBV6-2/TRBV6-3
CDR3 DNA: TGTGTCAGCAGGGGAGGACAGTACACTGAAGCTTTCTTT
CDR3 protein: CVSRGGQYTEAFF

D gene: NA
J gene: TRBJ2-1
CDR3 length: 15
clone size: NA
V gene: TRBV12-3/TRBV12-4
CDR3 DNA: TGTGCCAGCAGTTTCTGGGACTTCGGCGACAATGAGCAGTTCTTC
CDR3 protein: CASSFWDFGDNEQFF

D gene: TRBD2
J gene: TRBJ2-7
CDR3 length: 15
clone size: NA
V gene: TRBV6-1
CDR3 DNA: TGTGCCAGCACTCGGGAGGGGGAGTGGACCTACGAGCAGTACTTC
CDR3 protein: CASTREGEWTYEQYF

D gene: NA
J gene: TRBJ2-5
CDR3 length: 13
clone size: NA
V gene: TRBV27
CDR3 DNA: TGTGCCAGCAGTTTAGGGAGCCGCGAGACCCAGTACTTC
CDR3 protein: CASSLGSRETQYF

D gene: TRBD2
J gene: TRBJ2-1
CDR3 length: 16
clone size: large
V gene: TRBV27
CDR3 DNA: TGTGCCAGCAGTTTATTTGCGGGCGGGGGAGGTAATGAGCAGTTCTTC
CDR3 protein: CASSLFAGGGGNEQFF

D gene: TRBD2
J gene: TRBJ2-1
CDR3 length: 17
clone size: NA
V gene: TRBV6-6
CDR3 DNA: TGTGCCAGCAGTTACTCGACCCCGGGCCGGGGGGGCTACGAGCAGTTCTTC
CDR3 protein: CASSYSTPGRGGYEQFF

D gene: NA
J gene: TRBJ2-1
CDR3 length: 16
clone size: few
V gene: TRBV11-2
CDR3 DNA: TGTGCCAGCAGCTTAGCGGGGGTTAGCTACTACAATGAGCAGTTCTTC
CDR3 protein: CASSLAGVSYYNEQFF